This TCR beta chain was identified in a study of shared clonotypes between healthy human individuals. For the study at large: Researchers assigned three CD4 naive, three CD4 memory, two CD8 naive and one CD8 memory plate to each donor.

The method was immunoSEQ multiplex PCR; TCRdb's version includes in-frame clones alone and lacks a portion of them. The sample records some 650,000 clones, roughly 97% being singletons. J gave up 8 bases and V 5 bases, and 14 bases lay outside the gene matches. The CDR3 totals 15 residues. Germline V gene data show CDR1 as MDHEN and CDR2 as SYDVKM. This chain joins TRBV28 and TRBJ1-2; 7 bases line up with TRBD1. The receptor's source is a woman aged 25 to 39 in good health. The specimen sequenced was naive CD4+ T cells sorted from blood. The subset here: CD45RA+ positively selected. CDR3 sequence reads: CASSPPGQTYEGYTF. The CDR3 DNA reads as TGTGCCAGCAGTCCGCCGGGACAGACCTACGAGGGCTACACCTTC.